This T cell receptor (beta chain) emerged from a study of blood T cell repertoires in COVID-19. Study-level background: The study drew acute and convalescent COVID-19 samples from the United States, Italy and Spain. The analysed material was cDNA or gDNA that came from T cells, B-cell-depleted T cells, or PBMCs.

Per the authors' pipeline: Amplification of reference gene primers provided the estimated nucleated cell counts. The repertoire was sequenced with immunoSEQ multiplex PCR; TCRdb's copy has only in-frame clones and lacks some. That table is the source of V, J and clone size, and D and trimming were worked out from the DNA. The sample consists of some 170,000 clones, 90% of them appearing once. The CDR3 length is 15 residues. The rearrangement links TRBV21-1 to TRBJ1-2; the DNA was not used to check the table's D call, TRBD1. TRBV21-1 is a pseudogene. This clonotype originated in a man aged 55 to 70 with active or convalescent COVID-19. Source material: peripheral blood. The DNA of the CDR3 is TGTGCCAGCAGCAAAGTAGGGGTGCGGCTCTATGGCTACACCTTC. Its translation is CASSKVGVRLYGYTF.